The entry below gives a single TCR beta chain sequence along with its context. These data come from a study of shared clonotypes between healthy human individuals. Original processing methods: In the immunoSEQ data, sequences were junction-only and lacked quality scores, so filtering differed. Profiled with immunoSEQ multiplex PCR; TCRdb holds only in-frame clones, not every one. For V, J and clone size, that table is used; D and trimming come from the DNA. Among some 1,100,000 clones listed, 75% to 85% were seen once. This CDR3 contains 12 residues. V shed 5 bases and J shed 15 bases, with 17 bases lying between them. The germline CDR1 and CDR2 sequences are SGHTA and FQGNSA.

This sequence originates from a man aged 18 to 35 in good health. Some clones in this sample may be carry-over from other donors' samples. This rearrangement joins TRBV7-2 to TRBJ2-1; D is unresolved. Sequenced sample: memory CD4+ T cells from PBMCs. Subset reported: CD45RA-negative fraction. The CDR3, as DNA: TGTGCCAGCAGCCCTACGCCCCCACCGGGGTTCTTC. Translation: CASSPTPPPGFF. Combining the CDR3 with reference TRBV7-2 and TRBJ2-1 gives the whole variable domain GAGVSQSPSNKVTEKGKDVELRCDPISGHTALYWYRQSLGQGLEFLIYFQGNSAPDKSGLPSDRFSAERTGGSVSTLTIQRTQQEDSAVYLCASSPTPPPGFFGPGTRLTVL.